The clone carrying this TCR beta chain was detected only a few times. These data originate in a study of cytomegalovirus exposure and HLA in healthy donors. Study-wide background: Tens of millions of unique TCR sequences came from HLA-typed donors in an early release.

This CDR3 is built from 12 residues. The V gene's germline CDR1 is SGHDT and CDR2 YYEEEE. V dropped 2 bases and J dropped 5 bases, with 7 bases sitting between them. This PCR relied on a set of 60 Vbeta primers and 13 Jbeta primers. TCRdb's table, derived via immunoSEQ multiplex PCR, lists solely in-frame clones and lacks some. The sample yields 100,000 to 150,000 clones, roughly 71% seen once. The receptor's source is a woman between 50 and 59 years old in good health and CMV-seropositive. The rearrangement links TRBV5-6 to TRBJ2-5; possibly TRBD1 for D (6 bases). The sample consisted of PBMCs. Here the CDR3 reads CASSLTGETQYF. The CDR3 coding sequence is TGTGCCAGCAGCTTAACAGGGGAGACCCAGTACTTC.